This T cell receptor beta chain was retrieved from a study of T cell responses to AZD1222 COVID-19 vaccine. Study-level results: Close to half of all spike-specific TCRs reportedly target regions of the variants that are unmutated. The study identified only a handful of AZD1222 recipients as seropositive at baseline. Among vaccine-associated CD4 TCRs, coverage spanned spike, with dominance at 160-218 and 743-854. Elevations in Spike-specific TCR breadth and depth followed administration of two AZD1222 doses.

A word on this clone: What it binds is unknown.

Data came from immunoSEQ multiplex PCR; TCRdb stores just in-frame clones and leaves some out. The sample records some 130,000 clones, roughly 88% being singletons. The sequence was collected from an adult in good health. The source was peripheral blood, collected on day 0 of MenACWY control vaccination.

This CDR3 is CASSLSRGLNQPQHF. The CDR3 DNA follows: TGTGCCAGCAGCTTAAGCAGAGGGCTCAATCAGCCCCAGCATTTT. The rearrangement joins TRBV7-9 to TRBJ1-5; D remains ambiguous. Looked up from germline, CDR1 is SEHNR and CDR2 is FQNEAQ (reference sequence). CDR3 size: 15 residues. V shed 2 bases and J shed 3 bases, with 11 bases lying between them. Filled out from reference TRBV7-9 and TRBJ1-5, the complete variable domain reads DTGVSQNPRHKITKRGQNVTFRCDPISEHNRLYWYRQTLGQGPEFLTYFQNEAQLEKSRLLSDRFSAERPKGSFSTLEIQRTEQGDSAMYLCASSLSRGLNQPQHFGDGTRLSIL.